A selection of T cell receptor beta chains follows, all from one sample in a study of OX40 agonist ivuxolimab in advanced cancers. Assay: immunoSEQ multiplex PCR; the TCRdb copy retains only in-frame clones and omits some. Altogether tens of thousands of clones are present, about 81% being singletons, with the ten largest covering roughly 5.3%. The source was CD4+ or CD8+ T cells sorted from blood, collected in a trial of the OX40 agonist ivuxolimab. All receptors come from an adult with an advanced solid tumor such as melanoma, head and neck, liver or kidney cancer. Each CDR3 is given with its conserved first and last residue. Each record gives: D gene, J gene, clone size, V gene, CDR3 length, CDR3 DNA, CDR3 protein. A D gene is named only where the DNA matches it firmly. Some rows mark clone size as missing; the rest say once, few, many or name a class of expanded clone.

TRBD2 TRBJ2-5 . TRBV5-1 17 TGCGCCAGCAGCTTGACAGAGCTAGCGGGGGGGCCAGAGACCCAGTACTTC CASSLTELAGGPETQYF
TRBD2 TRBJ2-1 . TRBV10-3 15 TGTGCCATCAGTGCCCCGGGGAGGGGCTACAATGAGCAGTTCTTC CAISAPGRGYNEQFF
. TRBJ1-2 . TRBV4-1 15 TGCGCCAGCAGCCAAGTCGGGGACCCCTTCGTTGGCTACACCTTC CASSQVGDPFVGYTF
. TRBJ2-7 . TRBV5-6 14 TGTGCCAGCAGCTTGGAAAGGGGCCAGAGAGAGCAGTACTTC CASSLERGQREQYF
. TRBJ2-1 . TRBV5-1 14 TGCGCCAGCAGCCCCGGGACCTCCTACAATGAGCAGTTCTTC CASSPGTSYNEQFF
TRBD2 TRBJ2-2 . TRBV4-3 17 TGCGCCAGCAGCCAAGAGGTACTAGCGGGAGGTACCGGGGAGCTGTTTTTT CASSQEVLAGGTGELFF
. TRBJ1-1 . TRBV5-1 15 TGCGCCAGCAGCTTGGTGCCAAAATTGAACACTGAAGCTTTCTTT CASSLVPKLNTEAFF
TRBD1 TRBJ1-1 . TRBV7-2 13 TGTGCCAGCCTATTCTACAGGGGCACTGAAGCTTTCTTT CASLFYRGTEAFF
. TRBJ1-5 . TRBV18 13 TGTGCCAGCTCACCTAAACAGGACCAGCCCCAGCATTTT CASSPKQDQPQHF
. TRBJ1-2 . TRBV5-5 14 TGTGCCAGCAGCTTCTTGGGGGAGAACTATGGCTACACCTTC CASSFLGENYGYTF
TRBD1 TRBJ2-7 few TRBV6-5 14 TGTGCCAGCAGGCCGGGACAGGGTTTCAACGAGCAGTACTTC CASRPGQGFNEQYF
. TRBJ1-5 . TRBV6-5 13 TGTGCCGTAGGGGACTATAGCAATCAGCCCCAGCATTTT CAVGDYSNQPQHF
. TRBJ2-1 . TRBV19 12 TGTGCCAGTAGTCGGACTACCAATGAGCAGTTCTTC CASSRTTNEQFF
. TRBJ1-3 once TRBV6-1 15 TGTGCCAGCACCCAGGGCCCTAGCTCTGGAAACACCATATATTTT CASTQGPSSGNTIYF
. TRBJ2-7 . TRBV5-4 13 TGTGCCAGCAGCTTGGTGGCAGGGAACGAGCAGTACTTC CASSLVAGNEQYF
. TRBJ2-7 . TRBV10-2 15 TGCGCCAGCAGTGACTCGGAAACCACTCTATACGAGCAGTACTTC CASSDSETTLYEQYF
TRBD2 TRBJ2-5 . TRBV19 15 TGTGCCAGTAGTCTACTAGCGGGCCTCCAAGAGACCCAGTACTTC CASSLLAGLQETQYF
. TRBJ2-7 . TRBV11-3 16 TGTGCCAGCAGCTTAAGGCAGGGCCTATTTGTTTACGAGCAGTACTTC CASSLRQGLFVYEQYF
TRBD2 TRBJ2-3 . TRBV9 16 TGTGCCAGCAGCGGGGATATAGCGGGAGGACCAGATACGCAGTATTTT CASSGDIAGGPDTQYF
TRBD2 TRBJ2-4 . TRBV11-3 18 TGTGCCAGCAGCTTAGAACACGGGGGGTCCCGTTTAAAAAACATTCAGTACTTC CASSLEHGGSRLKNIQYF
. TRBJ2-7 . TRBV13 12 TGTGCCAGCAGCTTTCTGTCCTACGAGCAGTACTTC CASSFLSYEQYF
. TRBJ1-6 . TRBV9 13 TGTGCCAGCAGCGTAGCTCGGAATTCACCCCTCCACTTT CASSVARNSPLHF
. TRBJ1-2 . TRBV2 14 TGTGCCAGCAGTGAATCGACAAACCACTATGGCTACACCTTC CASSESTNHYGYTF
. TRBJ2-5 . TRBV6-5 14 TGTGCCGGCAGCTCATACAGGGTCCAAGAGACCCAGTACTTC CAGSSYRVQETQYF